Listed here are 26 T cell receptor beta chains from one sample, sequenced in a study of breast tumors, draining lymph nodes, adjacent tissues (dated by TCRdb to between 2015 and 2016). Lymph node samples were obtained from the axillary draining lymph nodes of breast cancer patients. Library preparation was by multiplex PCR. Sequencing took place on an Illumina HiSeq 2000. Starting from the raw public reads, TCRdb applied fastp trimming at Q25, assembled clones with MiXCR and retained in-frame beta chains. Each CDR3 protein appears once, grouped with its most common genes and DNA. The sample table contains some 250,000 distinct CDR3 sequences; only one count was recorded for approximately 36% of them. The ten largest clones capture approximately 3.6% of the sample. The specimen sequenced was axillary lymph node tissue. These receptors were obtained from a female donor with breast cancer. Some clones in this sample may be carry-over from other donors' samples.

This clonotype was counted ten times or more. This chain links TRBV2 with TRBJ2-1; D gene unclear. The V end was cut by 5 bases, the J end by 3 bases, with 8 bases between. CDR3 size: 13 residues. Germline CDR1 and CDR2: SNHLY and FYNNEI. CDR3 nucleotides: TGTGCCAGCAGTCGGAGCGTCTACAATGAGCAGTTCTTC. It is translated as CASSRSVYNEQFF.

This clonotype was observed a single time. The rearrangement links TRBV13 to TRBJ2-2, with D perhaps being TRBD1 or TRBD2 (6 bases each). V lost 1 base to trimming and J lost 0 bases, with 12 bases between them. Germline CDR1 and CDR2: PRHDT and FYEKMQ (reference sequence). The CDR3 length is 17 residues. The DNA of the CDR3 is TGTGCCAGCAGCTTAGTCGGGGGCAGGACGAACACCGGGGAGCTGTTTTTT. Its protein is CASSLVGGRTNTGELFF.

CDR3 in DNA: TGTGCCAGCAGCGTAGGAGACGCGAGCCAAGAGACCCAGTACTTC. It encodes CASSVGDASQETQYF. This sequence joins TRBV5-8 and TRBJ2-5; D remains ambiguous. V was shortened by 4 bases and J by 1 base, with 14 bases between the two germline ends. The CDR3 totals 15 residues. Germline V CDR1 and CDR2: SGHTS, YDEGEE.

This clonotype was recorded only once. This chain uses TRBV15 with TRBJ2-5; 8 bases are shared with TRBD1. This CDR3 has 18 residues. Germline V CDR1 and CDR2: LNHNV, YYDKDF (reference sequence). Trimming took 5 bases from V and 3 from J; bases not matched to a gene: 17. The CDR3 here is CATSLDRSGDRGKETQYF. The CDR3 DNA reads as TGTGCCACCAGCTTAGATCGGAGTGGAGACAGGGGAAAAGAGACCCAGTACTTC.

This clonotype was recorded at least ten times. The chain combines TRBV20-1 with TRBJ1-5; no reliable D call. V was trimmed by 4 bases and J by 0 bases, leaving 7 bases between them. CDR3 length: 13 amino acids. Germline V gene data show CDR1 as DFQATT and CDR2 as SNEGSKA (reference sequence). CDR3 protein: CSANADSNQPQHF. The CDR3 DNA sequence: TGCAGTGCTAACGCCGATAGCAATCAGCCCCAGCATTTT.

Notes on this clonotype: This may arise from a read error, as a much more abundant clone is one base away. J is TRBJ2-7 and V is TRBV19, with 9 bases identical to TRBD1. Unmatched junction bases numbered 6, after V lost 5 bases and J lost 7 bases. Germline V gene data show CDR1 as LNHDA and CDR2 as SQIVND (reference sequence). The CDR3 has 13 amino acids. DNA of the CDR3: TGTGCCAGTAGTTTCGGGACAGGGAATGAGCAGTACTTC. Amino acid sequence: CASSFGTGNEQYF.

This clonotype came up many times. The chain has TRBV30 and TRBJ2-1, with 11 bases lining up with TRBD2. With V trimmed by 4 bases and J by 8 bases, 4 bases remained unmatched. This CDR3 is 13 amino acids long. CDR1 and CDR2 (germline): GTSNPN, SVGIG (reference sequence). CDR3 protein: CAWTGLAGHEQFF. The CDR3 region has the DNA TGTGCCTGGACCGGACTAGCGGGCCATGAGCAGTTCTTC.

The chain links TRBV28 to TRBJ1-2; D is perhaps TRBD1 (5 bases). Germline V gene sequence: CDR1 MDHEN, CDR2 SYDVKM. The CDR3 loop spans 16 amino acids. V gave up 8 bases and J gave up 0 bases, with 19 bases separating them. CDR3 coding DNA: TGTGCCAGCTATACCGGACATGCCTTAGCTAACTATGGCTACACCTTC. Residues: CASYTGHALANYGYTF.

V usage is TRBV20-1 and J usage is TRBJ2-2, with D unclear. Per the germline V gene, CDR1 is DFQATT and CDR2 is SNEGSKA (reference sequence). The CDR3 is 10 residues long. The V gene lost 6 bases and the J gene lost 8 bases, with 7 bases spanning the gap. The CDR3 DNA follows: TGCAGTGCCAGGCAGGGGGAGCTGTTTTTT. Residues: CSARQGELFF.

This clonotype appeared many times. The chain joins TRBV15 to TRBJ1-5; 7 bases align to TRBD1. J was trimmed by 6 bases and V by 3 bases; bases with no gene match: 11. The CDR3 is 16 amino acids. CDR1 LNHNV and CDR2 YYDKDF come from the germline V gene (reference sequence). The DNA of the CDR3 is TGTGCCACCAGCAGGCCGGGGAGGGGGCAGGGTCAGCCCCAGCATTTT. Translating gives CATSRPGRGQGQPQHF.

The table lists this clonotype with a few counts. A much larger clone lies one base from this, so it may be a read error. The conserved final phenylalanine or tryptophan is absent from the CDR3, which likely points to a read error. The V gene is TRBV9, the J gene TRBJ1-2; a possible D gene is TRBD1 (5 bases). Germline V gives CDR1 SGDLS, CDR2 YYNGEE. This CDR3 contains 13 residues. Trimming stripped 7 bases from V and 7 bases from J, with 17 bases between. In nucleotides, the CDR3 is TGTGCCAGCTCGGAGCCAGGGAGAGGTGGCTACACCTCC. Translated, it gives CASSEPGRGGYTS.

This clonotype has ten or more counts. The chain combines TRBV2 with TRBJ2-3, with D perhaps matching TRBD1 (5 bases). The CDR3 covers 14 residues. With 5 bases removed from V and 0 bases from J, the gap between germline ends came to 9 bases. Germline-derived CDR1 and CDR2 are SNHLY and FYNNEI. The CDR3 is CASSRTTSTDTQYF. The CDR3 nucleotides are TGTGCCAGCAGTCGGACAACTAGCACAGATACGCAGTATTTT.

This clonotype was recorded a few times. The gene calls are TRBV3-1 and TRBJ2-1; D perhaps matches TRBD1 (6 bases). Trimming left V 2 bases short and J 8 bases short, with 16 bases between. Germline V CDR1 and CDR2: LGHDT, YNNKEL (reference sequence). The CDR3 covers 15 residues. CDR3 loop: CASSQRSRGVHEQFF. CDR3 sequence (DNA): TGTGCCAGCAGCCAACGGTCCAGGGGAGTACATGAGCAGTTCTTC.

Comments on this clonotype: Just one base apart from a much larger clone, this may be a read error. The DNA is left out, because the CDR3 cannot be placed on it with certainty; the CDR3 is given as TCRdb lists it. The V and J genes are TRBV20-1 and TRBJ2-1; no check of the table's D call, TRBD2, against the DNA was made. 11 amino acids form the CDR3, both terminal residues included. Germline V gene lookup returns CDR1 DFQATT and CDR2 SNEGSKA (reference sequence). CDR3 residues: CSVGLGNEQSF.

There are many counts of this clonotype. This rearrangement joins TRBV9 to TRBJ2-7; 7 bases are a match to TRBD2. Germline values: CDR1 SGDLS, CDR2 YYNGEE. V shed 0 bases and J 3 bases; nucleotides not matched to a gene: 6. This CDR3 region has 15 residues. DNA of the CDR3: TGTGCCAGCAGCGTAGGTGGAGCGGGAAACTACGAGCAGTACTTC. This translates into CASSVGGAGNYEQYF. Together with reference TRBV9 and TRBJ2-7, the CDR3 gives the full variable domain: DSGVTQTPKHLITATGQRVTLRCSPRSGDLSVYWYQQSLDQGLQFLIQYYNGEERAKGNILERFSAQQFPDLHSELNLSSLELGDSALYFCASSVGGAGNYEQYFGPGTRLTVT.

On this clonotype: One end of the junction does not line up with germline, which may come from a read error. The V gene is TRBV2, the J gene TRBJ1-5; the D gene is possibly TRBD1 (6 bases). CDR1 SNHLY and CDR2 FYNNEI come from the germline V gene. This CDR3 comprises 16 residues. The CDR3 DNA follows: TGTGCCTGCAGTGCCATAGGACAGAGTAGCAATCAGCCCCAGCATTTT. Translated: CACSAIGQSSNQPQHF.

This clonotype was observed many times. The chain links TRBV7-6 to TRBJ2-1; maybe TRBD1 (5 bases). Germline V gene data show CDR1 as SGHVS and CDR2 as FNYEAQ. V lost 7 bases, J lost 7 bases, and 17 bases lay in between. This CDR3 has 14 residues. The CDR3 region has the DNA TGTGCCAGCACCCATGAAAGGGGAATAAATGAGCAGTTCTTC. It translates to CASTHERGINEQFF.

This clonotype occurred many times. The rearrangement links TRBV6-6 to TRBJ2-2; a possible D gene is TRBD1 (6 bases). Trimming took off 7 bases at V and 1 base at J, with 10 bases between the two ends. Looked up from germline, CDR1 is MNHNY and CDR2 is SVGAGI (reference sequence). The CDR3 loop spans 14 amino acids. CDR3: CASIQGRNTGELFF. The CDR3 DNA is TGTGCCAGCATCCAGGGGCGGAACACCGGGGAGCTGTTTTTT.

The CDR3 DNA follows: TGTGCCACCAGTGCGCGTCAGGGGGCGAACACCGGGGAGCTGTTTTTT. Its translation is CATSARQGANTGELFF. This chain uses TRBV24-1 with TRBJ2-2; 7 nucleotides agree with TRBD1. The junction had 5 bases not matched to a gene; V was cut back by 5 bases and J by 0 bases. The CDR3 extends over 16 amino acids. CDR1 is KGHDR and CDR2 is SFDVKD in the germline V gene.

The chain has TRBV5-4 and TRBJ2-7; D uncertain. Germline V gene sequence: CDR1 SGHNT, CDR2 YYREEE (reference sequence). Trimming removed 1 base from V and 2 bases from J, with 7 bases in between. This CDR3 has 13 residues. DNA for the CDR3: TGTGCCAGCAGCTTGTGGCTACCCTACGAGCAGTACTTC. This codes for CASSLWLPYEQYF.

The chain couples TRBV6-5 to TRBJ2-1, with D possibly being TRBD2 (7 bases). CDR1 is MNHEY, CDR2 SVGAGI, per germline. With 0 bases removed from V and 7 bases from J, the gap between germline ends came to 13 bases. The CDR3 loop spans 15 amino acids. DNA of the CDR3: TGTGCCAGCAGTTACTCCCGGGGGGCAGAGAATGAGCAGTTCTTC. As protein: CASSYSRGAENEQFF.

About this clonotype: Given a much more abundant clone one base away, this may be a read error. The chain links TRBV7-9 to TRBJ2-5; TRBD1 matches at 7 bases. The CDR3 sequence is 15 residues long. The germline V gene has CDR1 SEHNR and CDR2 FQNEAQ (reference sequence). The CDR3 region is CASRQTGANQETQSF. The DNA for the CDR3 is TGTGCCAGCAGACAAACAGGGGCGAATCAAGAGACCCAGTCCTTC.

This clonotype occurred many times. The rearrangement links TRBV5-1 to TRBJ1-2, with D hard to call. The V and J ends lost 4 bases and 8 bases respectively, with 15 bases between them. The CDR3 runs 13 residues. Germline CDR1 reads SGHRS; CDR2 reads YFSETQ. As DNA, the CDR3 is TGCGCCAGCAGCCCTGGCGGGGTGTTAGGCTACACCTTC. It codes for CASSPGGVLGYTF.

The sample holds many counts of this clonotype. This sequence joins TRBV20-1 and TRBJ2-6, with D maybe TRBD1 (6 bases). With 0 bases removed from V and 2 bases from J, the gap between germline ends came to 8 bases. The CDR3 totals 15 residues. Germline V gene lookup returns CDR1 DFQATT and CDR2 SNEGSKA (reference sequence). The CDR3 DNA follows: TGCAGTGCTAGAGATCCAGGGGCTGGGGCCAACGTCCTGACTTTC. This translates into CSARDPGAGANVLTF.

The CDR3 reads CSARVASGANVLTF. In DNA form, the CDR3 reads TGCAGTGCTAGAGTCGCTAGCGGGGCCAACGTCCTGACTTTC. The chain couples TRBV20-1 to TRBJ2-6, with D maybe TRBD2 (5 bases). The germline V and J ends were trimmed by 1 base and 4 bases, with 8 bases remaining between them. Germline CDR1 DFQATT, CDR2 SNEGSKA (reference sequence). The CDR3 extends over 14 amino acids.

A remark on this clonotype: At one of its ends the junction is not consistent with the germline gene, which may arise from a read error. The chain uses TRBV5-8 and TRBJ2-6, with a tentative D call TRBD1 (5 bases). CDR3 length equals 14 residues. Germline CDR1 is SGHTS and CDR2 is YDEGEE. The CDR3 coding sequence is TGCGCCAGCAGCTTAGGCAGGGCCGCCTACGTCCTGACTTTC. The encoded protein is CASSLGRAAYVLTF.